Following are 13 T cell receptor beta chains from one sample sequenced in a study of shared clonotypes between healthy human individuals. Clones were read by immunoSEQ multiplex PCR, and TCRdb kept only the in-frame ones, dropping some. The sample yields 600,000 to 750,000 clones, roughly 88% seen once. The sample taken for sequencing was memory CD8+ T cells from PBMCs. The subset here: CD45RO+ cells pooled with CCR7-negative TemRA cells. The receptors here all came from a man aged 18-30 years in good health. Some clones in this sample may be carry-over from other donors' samples.

The rearrangement joins TRBV25-1 to TRBJ1-5; D call uncertain. The germline V gene has CDR1 MGHDK and CDR2 SYGVNS. The CDR3 loop spans 13 amino acids. Trimming removed 3 bases at V and 5 bases at J, with 8 bases between. The CDR3 here is CASSDSTHQPQHF. CDR3 bases: TGTGCCAGCAGTGACAGCACCCATCAGCCCCAGCATTTT.

V usage is TRBV5-6 and J usage is TRBJ2-7; D gene unclear. CDR3 length: 13 residues. In germline, CDR1 is SGHDT, CDR2 YYEEEE. V was pared by 0 bases and J by 3 bases, with 7 bases between. The CDR3 sequence is CASSLASGYEQYF. CDR3 bases: TGTGCCAGCAGCTTGGCCTCGGGCTACGAGCAGTACTTC.

The chain recombines TRBV7-8 with TRBJ2-7; unclear D gene. V lost 5 bases to trimming and J lost 3 bases, with 14 bases between them. Germline V CDR1 and CDR2: SGHVS, FQNEAQ. The CDR3 extends over 14 amino acids. The CDR3 protein is CASSPQPVLYEQYF. The CDR3 nucleotides are TGTGCCAGCAGCCCCCAGCCAGTTCTCTACGAGCAGTACTTC.

The chain recombines TRBV9 with TRBJ2-3; 8 bases match TRBD2. V was pared by 8 bases and J by 4 bases, with 15 bases of the junction left unmatched. The CDR3 contains 16 residues. CDR1 is SGDLS and CDR2 is YYNGEE in the germline V gene. The CDR3, as DNA: TGTGCCAGTACCCTAACGGCGGGAGGAGGGGCAGATACGCAGTATTTT. Encoded protein: CASTLTAGGGADTQYF. Looking up the rest from reference TRBV9 and TRBJ2-3 gives the full variable domain: DSGVTQTPKHLITATGQRVTLRCSPRSGDLSVYWYQQSLDQGLQFLIQYYNGEERAKGNILERFSAQQFPDLHSELNLSSLELGDSALYFCASTLTAGGGADTQYFGPGTRLTVL.

The chain is built from TRBV27 and TRBJ2-1, with 12 bases matching TRBD2. Germline-derived CDR1 and CDR2 are MNHEY and SMNVEV (reference sequence). The CDR3 has 18 residues. Trimming took 5 bases from V and 5 from J; bases not matched to a gene: 13. The CDR3 loop is CASSPELGLAGPHNEQFF. Written as DNA, the CDR3 is TGTGCCAGCAGTCCAGAATTAGGACTAGCGGGACCCCACAATGAGCAGTTCTTC.

V gene TRBV4-2 combines with J gene TRBJ2-2; TRBD1 might be the D (6 bases). Germline CDR1 reads LGHNA; CDR2 reads YNFKEQ. The CDR3 extends over 14 amino acids. V was shortened by 3 bases and J by 6 bases, with 11 bases between the two germline ends. Here the CDR3 DNA reads TGTGCCAGCAGCCAGAACAGGGACCCCGGGGAGCTGTTTTTT. It yields the protein CASSQNRDPGELFF.

The chain is built from TRBV7-6 and TRBJ2-1, with 7 bases matching TRBD2. The germline V gene encodes CDR1 SGHVS and CDR2 FNYEAQ. CDR3 length equals 15 residues. With 5 bases clipped from V and 4 bases from J, the junction kept 8 bases outside the gene matches. The chain's CDR3 is CASSVEAGSYNEQFF. CDR3 DNA sequence: TGTGCCAGCAGCGTAGAAGCGGGATCTTACAATGAGCAGTTCTTC.

V is TRBV9 and J is TRBJ2-2; D gene uncertain. This CDR3 comprises 12 residues. Germline V lookup: CDR1 SGDLS, CDR2 YYNGEE. V was clipped by 6 bases and J by 2 bases, with 5 bases between them. The CDR3 loop is CASNPNTGELFF. DNA of the CDR3: TGTGCCAGCAACCCAAACACCGGGGAGCTGTTTTTT.

This clone occurred a few times. The chain has TRBV7-9 and TRBJ1-2; D is uncertain. V lost 3 bases, J lost 5 bases, and 16 bases lay in between. In germline, CDR1 is SEHNR, CDR2 FQNEAQ (reference sequence). This CDR3 has 15 residues. This CDR3 is CASSLARERSYGYTF. The CDR3 bases are TGTGCCAGCAGCTTGGCTCGCGAGCGGTCGTATGGCTACACCTTC.

V is TRBV4-3 and J is TRBJ1-5; no firm D call. V dropped 4 bases and J dropped 7 bases, with 2 bases sitting between them. This CDR3 is built from 10 residues. The germline V gene encodes CDR1 LGHNA and CDR2 YSLEER. CDR3 sequence: CASSRQPQHF. DNA of the CDR3: TGCGCCAGCAGCCGACAGCCCCAGCATTTT.

This clone was detected only once. V and J are TRBV29-1 and TRBJ2-7; the D is unclear. Germline V gives CDR1 SQVTM, CDR2 ANQGSEA. The CDR3 is 12 residues long. V was clipped by 8 bases and J by 1 base, with 12 bases between them. CDR3 sequence (DNA): TGCAGCTACGCGGTGGATTCCTACGAGCAGTACTTC. Translating gives CSYAVDSYEQYF.

This rearrangement joins TRBV29-1 to TRBJ1-2; 8 bases match TRBD1. This CDR3 is 14 amino acids long. The germline CDR1 and CDR2 sequences are SQVTM and ANQGSEA. The V segment lost 4 bases and the J segment 4 bases; nucleotides outside the gene matches: 8. This CDR3 reads CSVVGQGSFYGYTF. In nucleotides, the CDR3 is TGCAGCGTTGTCGGACAGGGCTCCTTCTATGGCTACACCTTC.

J is TRBJ2-1 and V is TRBV5-4; 9 bases line up with TRBD2. There are 15 residues in the CDR3. V trimming: 2 bases; J trimming: 6 bases; junction bases outside the gene matches: 6. The germline CDR1 and CDR2 sequences are SGHNT and YYREEE (reference sequence). CDR3 residues: CASSLELAGTNEQFF. In nucleotides, the CDR3 is TGTGCCAGCAGCTTAGAACTAGCGGGTACCAATGAGCAGTTCTTC. The full variable domain, with the rest looked up from reference TRBV5-4 and TRBJ2-1, is ETGVTQSPTHLIKTRGQQVTLRCSSQSGHNTVSWYQQALGQGPQFIFQYYREEENGRGNFPPRFSGLQFPNYSSELNVNALELDDSALYLCASSLELAGTNEQFFGPGTRLTVL.